These 29 T cell receptor beta chains came from one sample sequenced in a study of T cell changes during pregnancy in multiple sclerosis. Assay: immunoSEQ multiplex PCR; the TCRdb copy retains only in-frame clones and omits some. The data contain about 59,000 clones, 91% of them seen just once; the ten biggest clones take up around 0.9%. This specimen consisted of peripheral blood, obtained before pregnancy. All receptors derive from a female donor with multiple sclerosis, enrolled in a pregnancy study.

CDR3 nucleotides: TGCAGCGTTGAATCAGGGGCCGAAGACGAGCAGTACTTC. The encoded protein is CSVESGAEDEQYF. The chain joins TRBV29-1 to TRBJ2-7; D is perhaps TRBD1 (6 bases). The CDR3 has 13 residues. Trimming cost V 2 bases and J 5 bases, with 13 bases left between them. Germline CDR1 reads SQVTM; CDR2 reads ANQGSEA.

This sequence joins TRBV5-4 and TRBJ2-5; 7 nucleotides agree with TRBD1. This CDR3 has 16 residues. The V and J ends lost 4 bases and 2 bases, in that order; junction bases with no gene match: 11. Germline V gene sequence: CDR1 SGHNT, CDR2 YYREEE (reference sequence). The CDR3 nucleotides read TGTGCCAGCAGCCGCCGAGGGGGCAGGGGGCAAGAGACCCAGTACTTC. This sequence encodes CASSRRGGRGQETQYF.

This clone was seen a handful of times. The V call is TRBV6-4, the J call TRBJ2-3, with TRBD2 identical over 10 bases. The CDR3 loop spans 15 amino acids. Per germline, CDR1 MRHNA and CDR2 SNTAGT. J lost 2 bases, V lost 5 bases, and 4 bases had no gene match. In DNA form, the CDR3 reads TGTGCCAGCAGTTTGCTAGCGGGGGCCACAGATACGCAGTATTTT. Translated, it gives CASSLLAGATDTQYF.

The chain employs TRBV6-5 and TRBJ2-6; tentatively, D is TRBD1 (6 bases). Germline values: CDR1 MNHEY, CDR2 SVGAGI. The CDR3 has 15 residues. Trimming shortened V by 6 bases and J by 0 bases, and 9 bases separated the two germline ends. The chain's CDR3 is CASSKTGSGANVLTF. CDR3 coding DNA: TGTGCCAGCAGCAAGACAGGCTCTGGGGCCAACGTCCTGACTTTC.

The chain has TRBV11-2 and TRBJ2-1, with D hard to call. V dropped 2 bases and J dropped 8 bases, with 10 bases sitting between them. Germline CDR1 reads SGHAT; CDR2 reads FQNNGV. This CDR3 has 13 amino acids. For the CDR3, the DNA is TGTGCCAGCAGCTTAATGGTGAGCGATGAGCAGTTCTTC. As protein: CASSLMVSDEQFF.

The V call is TRBV19, the J call TRBJ1-2; 10 nucleotides agree with TRBD1. V gave up 3 bases and J gave up 4 bases; unmatched junction bases: 8. The CDR3 length is 16 residues. Germline lookup yields CDR1 LNHDA and CDR2 SQIVND (reference sequence). The CDR3 loop reads CASSMGPGQGFYGYTF. CDR3 sequence (DNA): TGTGCCAGTAGTATGGGCCCGGGACAGGGGTTCTATGGCTACACCTTC. The whole variable domain, remainder taken from reference TRBV19 and TRBJ1-2, is DGGITQSPKYLFRKEGQNVTLSCEQNLNHDAMYWYRQDPGQGLRLIYYSQIVNDFQKGDIAEGYSVSREKKESFPLTVTSAQKNPTAFYLCASSMGPGQGFYGYTFGSGTRLTVV.

V is TRBV27 and J is TRBJ2-3; weak D call: TRBD2 (6 bases). The CDR3 has 15 amino acids. V was trimmed by 3 bases and J by 2 bases, leaving 12 bases between them. CDR1 is MNHEY and CDR2 is SMNVEV in the germline V gene (reference sequence). The CDR3: CASSFSGGTTDTQYF. Here the CDR3 DNA reads TGTGCCAGCAGTTTTTCAGGAGGGACCACAGATACGCAGTATTTT.

The V and J genes are TRBV5-8 and TRBJ2-4; a weak D match, TRBD1 (6 bases). Germline lookup yields CDR1 SGHTS and CDR2 YDEGEE. CDR3 length: 17 amino acids. V lost 2 bases, J lost 2 bases, and 17 bases lay in between. The CDR3 protein is CASSFLQGMGTKNIQYF. The CDR3 DNA follows: TGTGCCAGCAGCTTTTTACAGGGAATGGGGACCAAAAACATTCAGTACTTC.

The chain couples TRBV6-1 to TRBJ2-2; maybe TRBD2 (5 bases). The CDR3 covers 15 residues. The V gene lost 6 bases and the J gene lost 1 base, with 12 bases spanning the gap. CDR1 MNHNS and CDR2 SASEGT come from the germline V gene. CDR3 region: CASRREGLNTGELFF. The CDR3 coding sequence is TGTGCCAGCAGACGAGAGGGATTGAACACCGGGGAGCTGTTTTTT.

The V gene is TRBV9, the J gene TRBJ2-3; 7 nucleotides agree with TRBD1. CDR3 length: 14 residues. Trimming at V came to 3 bases and at J to 5 bases, leaving 6 bases not matched to a gene. Germline V gene sequence: CDR1 SGDLS, CDR2 YYNGEE. The CDR3 sequence is CASSDSGGGDTQYF. CDR3 nucleotides: TGTGCCAGCAGCGATTCAGGGGGTGGAGATACGCAGTATTTT.

The V call is TRBV7-2, the J call TRBJ1-3; 7 nucleotides match TRBD1. Losses at the gene ends were 5 bases for V and 8 bases for J; bases not matched to a gene: 9. Germline CDR1 SGHTA, CDR2 FQGNSA. The CDR3 extends over 14 amino acids. The CDR3: CASSPTPTGDTIYF. In DNA, the CDR3 is TGTGCCAGCAGCCCCACACCCACAGGGGACACCATATATTTT.

The chain joins TRBV5-8 to TRBJ2-2; 7 bases are a match to TRBD1. Germline V gene lookup returns CDR1 SGHTS and CDR2 YDEGEE. Trimming cost V 5 bases and J 1 base; bases outside gene matches: 2. The CDR3 totals 14 residues. CDR3 coding DNA: TGTGCCAGCAGGTGGACAGGGAACACCGGGGAGCTGTTTTTT. Amino acids: CASRWTGNTGELFF.

The V call is TRBV11-3, the J call TRBJ2-1; 11 positions agree with TRBD1. This CDR3 has 16 residues. V shed 4 bases and J 8 bases; nucleotides not matched to a gene: 10. Germline assignment: CDR1 SGHNT and CDR2 YENEEA. The CDR3 reads CASSSHRGTGGHEQFF. As DNA, the CDR3 is TGTGCCAGCAGCTCACACCGAGGGACAGGGGGTCATGAGCAGTTCTTC. Full variable domain (outside the CDR3, taken from reference TRBV11-3 and TRBJ2-1): EAGVVQSPRYKIIEKKQPVAFWCNPISGHNTLYWYLQNLGQGPELLIRYENEEAVDDSQLPKDRFSAERLKGVDSTLKIQPAELGDSAVYLCASSSHRGTGGHEQFFGPGTRLTVL.

This rearrangement joins TRBV19 to TRBJ1-1; no reliable D call. This CDR3 has 13 amino acids. The V and J ends lost 2 bases and 2 bases respectively, with 6 bases between them. The germline V gene encodes CDR1 LNHDA and CDR2 SQIVND (reference sequence). CDR3 residues: CASSISVNTEAFF. The CDR3 DNA follows: TGTGCCAGTAGTATATCAGTTAACACTGAAGCTTTCTTT.

This clone was seen just once. The chain carries TRBV18 and TRBJ1-5; D may be TRBD1 (6 bases). V lost 0 bases and J lost 2, with 8 bases in between. The CDR3 sequence is 15 residues long. The germline gives CDR1 KGHSH, CDR2 LQKENI. CDR3 sequence: CASSPPGARNQPQHF. CDR3 coding DNA: TGTGCCAGCTCACCACCGGGGGCGCGCAATCAGCCCCAGCATTTT.

This sequence joins TRBV19 and TRBJ1-2; a possible D gene is TRBD1 (5 bases). Germline CDR1 LNHDA, CDR2 SQIVND (reference sequence). The CDR3 contains 13 residues. V was trimmed by 8 bases and J by 5 bases, leaving 15 bases between them. The CDR3: CASDRDGLYGYTF. For the CDR3, the DNA is TGTGCCAGTGACCGGGACGGACTATATGGCTACACCTTC. The full variable domain, rest sourced from reference TRBV19 and TRBJ1-2, is DGGITQSPKYLFRKEGQNVTLSCEQNLNHDAMYWYRQDPGQGLRLIYYSQIVNDFQKGDIAEGYSVSREKKESFPLTVTSAQKNPTAFYLCASDRDGLYGYTFGSGTRLTVV.

A single count supports this clone. V gene TRBV7-2 combines with J gene TRBJ2-5, with TRBD2 as a possible D gene (5 bases). Deletions cut 0 bases from V and 7 bases from J, with 9 bases between. The CDR3 consists of 13 residues. Germline CDR1 is SGHTA and CDR2 is FQGNSA. DNA for the CDR3: TGTGCCAGCAGCTTAGCTCTCAGCGGGACCCAGTACTTC. It is translated as CASSLALSGTQYF.

This chain joins TRBV27 and TRBJ1-1; TRBD1 matches at 7 bases. The CDR3 spans 15 residues. CDR1 and CDR2 from the germline V gene are MNHEY and SMNVEV (reference sequence). V lost 5 bases and J lost 0; bases outside the gene matches: 6. CDR3 nucleotide sequence: TGTGCCAGCAGTCTTAGGACAGGACTGAACACTGAAGCTTTCTTT. It specifies CASSLRTGLNTEAFF.

This sequence joins TRBV7-3 and TRBJ2-1; 7 positions agree with TRBD1. In germline, CDR1 is SGHTA, CDR2 FQGTGA. CDR3 length: 12 residues. Trimming took 5 bases from V and 12 from J; bases not matched to a gene: 7. CDR3 residues: CASSKSRTGQFF. CDR3 nucleotide sequence: TGTGCCAGCAGCAAATCCCGGACAGGGCAGTTCTTC.

The chain is built from TRBV6-1 and TRBJ1-2, with TRBD1 matching 7 bases. The V gene end was trimmed by 10 bases and the J gene end by 8 bases; junction bases not matched to a gene: 16. The CDR3 consists of 14 residues. The germline CDR1 and CDR2 sequences are MNHNS and SASEGT. The CDR3 region has the DNA TGTGCCATTAGAGCAGTGGGACAGCTCTCCGGCTACACCTTC. Residues: CAIRAVGQLSGYTF.

The CDR3 reads CASSETGDADTQYF. Here the CDR3 DNA reads TGTGCCAGCAGTGAAACCGGGGATGCAGATACGCAGTATTTT. J is TRBJ2-3 and V is TRBV6-4; maybe TRBD2 (5 bases). This CDR3 spans 14 amino acids. Germline V lookup: CDR1 MRHNA, CDR2 SNTAGT. Trimming left V 3 bases short and J 4 bases short, with 11 bases between.

The rearrangement uses TRBV6-5 and TRBJ1-2, with 7 bases lining up with TRBD1. Germline trimming cut 0 bases from V and 5 bases from J; bases unmatched to any gene: 6. The germline V gene encodes CDR1 MNHEY and CDR2 SVGAGI. The CDR3 spans 15 residues. This CDR3 reads CASSYSGQLTYGYTF. CDR3 coding DNA: TGTGCCAGCAGTTACTCGGGACAGCTAACATATGGCTACACCTTC.

This rearrangement joins TRBV11-2 to TRBJ1-2; 10 bases agree with TRBD1. The trim removed 7 bases at V and 2 bases at J, leaving 13 bases unmatched. The CDR3 contains 17 residues. Germline V gene data show CDR1 as SGHAT and CDR2 as FQNNGV. CDR3 DNA sequence: TGTGCCAGCACCCGACCCCCGGGACAGGGGACAAACTATGGCTACACCTTC. Encoded protein: CASTRPPGQGTNYGYTF.

The chain uses TRBV2 and TRBJ1-6; D ambiguous. From germline, CDR1 is SNHLY and CDR2 FYNNEI. The length of the CDR3 is 15 residues. The V end was cut by 7 bases, the J end by 7 bases, with 17 bases between. The chain's CDR3 is CASTMVRASNSPLHF. Written as DNA, the CDR3 is TGTGCCAGCACGATGGTGAGGGCCTCAAATTCACCCCTCCACTTT.

The chain recombines TRBV5-4 with TRBJ1-4; 9 positions match TRBD1. The CDR3 spans 18 residues. Per germline, CDR1 SGHNT and CDR2 YYREEE (reference sequence). J gave up 0 bases and V 4 bases, and 10 bases lay outside the gene matches. The CDR3 loop reads CASSPSGTGLATNEKLFF. DNA for the CDR3: TGTGCCAGCAGCCCCTCAGGGACAGGGTTAGCAACTAATGAAAAACTGTTTTTT.

The chain employs TRBV5-5 and TRBJ2-5, with a weak D call TRBD1 (6 bases). Germline lookup yields CDR1 SGHKS and CDR2 YYEKEE (reference sequence). V lost 4 bases and J 5 bases, leaving 21 bases between the germline ends. The CDR3 loop spans 16 amino acids. The DNA of the CDR3 is TGTGCCAGCAGCGCAACCTCAGGGGCTTTTTGGGAGACCCAGTACTTC. This encodes CASSATSGAFWETQYF.

The V call is TRBV6-6, the J call TRBJ1-5; D remains ambiguous. Germline CDR1 and CDR2: MNHNY and SVGAGI (reference sequence). V dropped 9 bases and J dropped 0 bases, with 6 bases sitting between them. This CDR3 contains 12 residues. CDR3 protein: CASRSSNQPQHF. CDR3 DNA sequence: TGTGCCAGTCGCAGTAGCAATCAGCCCCAGCATTTT.

This chain connects TRBV6-5 to TRBJ1-1; perhaps TRBD1 as D (5 bases). Germline CDR1 is MNHEY and CDR2 is SVGAGI. The V gene lost 5 bases and the J gene lost 1 base, with 14 bases spanning the gap. CDR3 length: 15 residues. The CDR3 region is CASSNGTWGNTEAFF. CDR3 DNA sequence: TGTGCCAGCAGTAACGGGACTTGGGGGAACACTGAAGCTTTCTTT.

The J gene is TRBJ2-7, the V gene TRBV7-2, with D possibly TRBD2 on 6 matching bases. Between the trimmed V and J ends, which lost 1 base and 2 bases, there was a span of 12 bases. CDR1 is SGHTA and CDR2 is FQGNSA in the germline V gene. This CDR3 comprises 15 residues. The CDR3 is CASSLDLAQAYEQYF. The DNA of the CDR3 is TGTGCCAGCAGCTTAGATCTAGCGCAGGCCTACGAGCAGTACTTC. Full variable domain (remainder filled in from reference TRBV7-2 and TRBJ2-7): GAGVSQSPSNKVTEKGKDVELRCDPISGHTALYWYRQSLGQGLEFLIYFQGNSAPDKSGLPSDRFSAERTGGSVSTLTIQRTQQEDSAVYLCASSLDLAQAYEQYFGPGTRLTVT.